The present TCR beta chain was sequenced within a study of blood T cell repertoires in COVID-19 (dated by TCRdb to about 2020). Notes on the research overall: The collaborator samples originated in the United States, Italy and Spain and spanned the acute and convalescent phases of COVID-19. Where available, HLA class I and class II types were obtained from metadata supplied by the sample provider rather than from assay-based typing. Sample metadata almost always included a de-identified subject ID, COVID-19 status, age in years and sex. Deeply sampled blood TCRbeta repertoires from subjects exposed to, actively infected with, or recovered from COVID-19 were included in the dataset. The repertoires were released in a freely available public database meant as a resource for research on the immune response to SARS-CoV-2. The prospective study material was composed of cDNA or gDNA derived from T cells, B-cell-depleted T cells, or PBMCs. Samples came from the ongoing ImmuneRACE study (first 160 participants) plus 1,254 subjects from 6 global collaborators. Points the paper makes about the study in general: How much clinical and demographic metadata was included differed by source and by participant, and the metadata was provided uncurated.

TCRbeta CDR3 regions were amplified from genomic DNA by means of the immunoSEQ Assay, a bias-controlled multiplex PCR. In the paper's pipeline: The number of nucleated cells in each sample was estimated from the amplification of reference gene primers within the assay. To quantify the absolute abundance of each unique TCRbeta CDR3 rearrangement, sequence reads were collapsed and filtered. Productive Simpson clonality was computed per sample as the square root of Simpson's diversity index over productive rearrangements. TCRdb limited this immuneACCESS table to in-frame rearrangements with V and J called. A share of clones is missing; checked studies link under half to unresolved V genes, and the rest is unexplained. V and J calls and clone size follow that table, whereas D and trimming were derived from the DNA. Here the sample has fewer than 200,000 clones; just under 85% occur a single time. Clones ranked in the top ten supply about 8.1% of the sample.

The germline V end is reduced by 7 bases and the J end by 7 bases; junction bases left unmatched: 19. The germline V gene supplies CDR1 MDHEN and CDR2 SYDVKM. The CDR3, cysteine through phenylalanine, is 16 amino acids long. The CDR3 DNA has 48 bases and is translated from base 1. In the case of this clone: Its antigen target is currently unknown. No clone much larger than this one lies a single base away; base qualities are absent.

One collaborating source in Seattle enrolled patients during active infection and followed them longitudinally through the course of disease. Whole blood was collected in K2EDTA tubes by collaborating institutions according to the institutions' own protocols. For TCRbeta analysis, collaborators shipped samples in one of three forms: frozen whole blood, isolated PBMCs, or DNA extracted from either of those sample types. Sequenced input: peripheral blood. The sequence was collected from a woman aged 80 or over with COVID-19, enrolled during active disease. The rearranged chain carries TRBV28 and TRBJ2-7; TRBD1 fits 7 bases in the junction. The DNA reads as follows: TGTGCCAGCACCTCCCCCGCGACAGGGTTCTCGTGGGAGCAGTACTTC. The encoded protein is CASTSPATGFSWEQYF.